The 13 T cell receptor beta chains given below trace back to one sample, sequenced in a study of shared clonotypes between healthy human individuals. The repertoire was sequenced with immunoSEQ multiplex PCR; TCRdb's copy has only in-frame clones and lacks some. The sample shows about 1 million clones, roughly 74% of them seen only once. Sequenced: memory CD4+ T cells from PBMCs. Documented subset: CD45RA-negative fraction. These receptors all come from a man younger than 35 in good health. Some clones in this sample may be carry-over from other donors' samples.

V usage is TRBV19 and J usage is TRBJ1-2; perhaps TRBD1 as D (5 bases). The germline V and J ends were trimmed by 5 bases and 2 bases, with 18 bases remaining between them. CDR3 length: 16 amino acids. Germline values: CDR1 LNHDA, CDR2 SQIVND (reference sequence). The CDR3 sequence is CASSGFDRAGNYGYTF. As DNA, the CDR3 is TGTGCCAGTAGTGGGTTTGACAGAGCGGGGAACTATGGCTACACCTTC.

This chain joins TRBV11-3 and TRBJ2-5; D perhaps matches TRBD2 (5 bases). From germline, CDR1 is SGHNT and CDR2 YENEEA. This CDR3 spans 13 amino acids. V shed 5 bases and J shed 5 bases, with 12 bases lying between them. DNA for the CDR3: TGTGCCAGCAGCCCCGGTGAGCGGGAGACCCAGTACTTC. Amino acid sequence: CASSPGERETQYF.

The chain recombines TRBV29-1 with TRBJ1-5, with 9 positions matching TRBD1. With 6 bases clipped from V and 7 bases from J, the junction kept 7 bases outside the gene matches. This CDR3 comprises 13 residues. Germline V lookup: CDR1 SQVTM, CDR2 ANQGSEA. The CDR3 region has the DNA TGCAGCGTAGGGACAGGGACGGAACAGCCCCAGCATTTT. The encoded protein is CSVGTGTEQPQHF. Filled out from reference TRBV29-1 and TRBJ1-5, the complete variable domain reads SAVISQKPSRDICQRGTSLTIQCQVDSQVTMMFWYRQQPGQSLTLIATANQGSEATYESGFVIDKFPISRPNLTFSTLTVSNMSPEDSSIYLCSVGTGTEQPQHFGDGTRLSIL.

This clone was detected only once. The V call is TRBV6-1, the J call TRBJ2-1; D is undetermined. Trimming shortened V by 4 bases and J by 0 bases, and 10 bases separated the two germline ends. The CDR3 covers 15 residues. Per the germline V gene, CDR1 is MNHNS and CDR2 is SASEGT. CDR3 region: CASSASPSSYNEQFF. The CDR3 DNA sequence: TGTGCCAGCAGTGCTAGTCCTAGCTCCTACAATGAGCAGTTCTTC.

Here the CDR3 DNA reads TGTGCCAGCAGTTCTCCCCACCTCGGGACTAGCGGGAGAAATGAGCAGTTCTTC. Translated: CASSSPHLGTSGRNEQFF. V usage is TRBV28 and J usage is TRBJ2-1, with 14 positions matching TRBD2. V lost 4 bases and J lost 7; bases outside the gene matches: 12. Germline CDR1 is MDHEN and CDR2 is SYDVKM. The CDR3 consists of 18 residues.

V is TRBV4-2 and J is TRBJ2-7; TRBD2 is a possible D gene (6 bases). The CDR3 runs 14 residues. Germline V lookup: CDR1 LGHNA, CDR2 YNFKEQ. V lost 5 bases to trimming and J lost 6 bases, with 17 bases between them. The CDR3 region has the DNA TGTGCCAGCAGCTTAGTTAGCGGCCCCCTCGAGCAGTACTTC. It translates to CASSLVSGPLEQYF.

The rearrangement links TRBV12-5 to TRBJ2-1; 7 nucleotides match TRBD2. CDR1 LGHNT and CDR2 FRNRAP come from the germline V gene. Germline trimming cut 3 bases from V and 6 bases from J; bases unmatched to any gene: 8. The CDR3 covers 15 residues. CDR3 protein: CASGLWGPGGNEQFF. The CDR3 nucleotides are TGTGCTAGTGGTTTATGGGGCCCGGGGGGCAATGAGCAGTTCTTC.

This clone has at least ten counts. The chain's CDR3 is CASSQVTTSGKFF. The DNA of the CDR3 is TGTGCCAGCAGCCAAGTCACCACTAGCGGGAAGTTCTTC. V and J are TRBV14 and TRBJ2-1; TRBD2 aligns across 10 bases. The junction had 5 bases not matched to a gene; V was cut back by 1 base and J by 14 bases. Germline loops: CDR1 SGHDN, CDR2 FVKESK. The CDR3 runs 13 residues.

This clone was observed a handful of times. Here the CDR3 DNA reads TGTGCCAGTAGTATATCATCGTCCAGGGGGCACTACAATGAGCAGTTCTTC. Amino acid sequence: CASSISSSRGHYNEQFF. The chain links TRBV19 to TRBJ2-1; 8 bases are a match to TRBD1. Germline V gives CDR1 LNHDA, CDR2 SQIVND (reference sequence). The CDR3 is made up of 17 amino acids. Unmatched junction bases numbered 9, after V lost 2 bases and J lost 3 bases.

The chain is built from TRBV7-2 and TRBJ1-2; possibly TRBD1 for D (5 bases). Germline CDR1 reads SGHTA; CDR2 reads FQGNSA. The CDR3 length is 15 residues. V dropped 0 bases and J dropped 8 bases, with 16 bases sitting between them. This CDR3 reads CASSLAPSAGKGYTF. CDR3 coding DNA: TGTGCCAGCAGCTTAGCGCCTTCGGCAGGGAAAGGCTACACCTTC.

The chain employs TRBV4-2 and TRBJ1-1, with D uncertain. V lost 7 bases to trimming and J lost 1 base, with 13 bases between them. The length of the CDR3 is 14 residues. The germline V gene encodes CDR1 LGHNA and CDR2 YNFKEQ. The CDR3 region is CASKREKENTEAFF. The CDR3 DNA reads TGTGCCAGCAAGAGGGAGAAGGAGAACACTGAAGCTTTCTTT.

The chain joins TRBV30 to TRBJ2-1; 8 nucleotides align to TRBD1. This CDR3 has 13 amino acids. Germline CDR1 is GTSNPN and CDR2 is SVGIG (reference sequence). J lost 2 bases, V lost 7 bases, and 4 bases had no gene match. The CDR3 region has the DNA TGTGCCTCGGACAGGGAGCCCTACAATGAGCAGTTCTTC. This sequence encodes CASDREPYNEQFF.

The gene calls are TRBV19 and TRBJ1-3; a weak D match, TRBD1 (5 bases). Germline values: CDR1 LNHDA, CDR2 SQIVND (reference sequence). The CDR3 is made up of 13 amino acids. Deletions cut 7 bases from V and 4 bases from J, with 11 bases between. CDR3 residues: CASIGTAGNTIYF. The CDR3 DNA sequence: TGTGCCAGTATCGGGACGGCAGGAAACACCATATATTTT.